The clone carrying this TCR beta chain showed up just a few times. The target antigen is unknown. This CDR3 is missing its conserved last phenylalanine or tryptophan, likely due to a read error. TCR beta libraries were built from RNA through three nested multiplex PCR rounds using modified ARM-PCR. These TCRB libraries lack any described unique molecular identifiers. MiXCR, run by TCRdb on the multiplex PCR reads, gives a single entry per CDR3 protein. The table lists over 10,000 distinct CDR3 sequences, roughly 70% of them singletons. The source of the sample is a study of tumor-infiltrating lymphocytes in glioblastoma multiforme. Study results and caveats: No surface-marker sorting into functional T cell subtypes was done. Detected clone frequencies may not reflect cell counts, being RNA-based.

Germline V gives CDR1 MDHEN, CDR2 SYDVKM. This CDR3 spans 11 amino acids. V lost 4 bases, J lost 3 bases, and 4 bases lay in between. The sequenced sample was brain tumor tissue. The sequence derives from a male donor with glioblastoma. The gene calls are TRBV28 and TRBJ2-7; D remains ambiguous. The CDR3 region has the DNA TGTGCCAGCAGTTGGAGCTACGAGCAGTACATC. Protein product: CASSWSYEQYI.